These 14 T cell receptor beta chains came from one sample sequenced in a study of human T cells and chemical hapten exposure (dated by TCRdb to about 2021). The receptor library was made with RACE. The reads were generated on a NextSeq 500. The public reads were quality trimmed at Q25 with fastp and then assembled into clones with MiXCR by TCRdb, keeping productive beta chains. Each CDR3 protein gets just one entry, which takes the most common genes and DNA from the rows behind it. The sample contains more than 300,000 distinct CDR3 sequences, 4% to 6% of them found a single time. Just over 2.5% of the sample is held by the ten biggest clonotypes. In light of the paper, this sample's time point label describes: pre-sensitization, week 0. Taken with the paper, the label for treatment or condition translates to: therapeutic diphenylcyclopropenone sensitization with weekly scalp DPC. This material consisted of whole blood, taken in connection with sensitization to the hapten diphenylcyclopropenone (DPC). These receptors came from a woman in her forties or fifties with alopecia areata. Some clones in this sample may be carry-over from other donors' samples.

The chain uses TRBV2 and TRBJ1-5; D unresolved. The CDR3 contains 14 residues. Germline V gene sequence: CDR1 SNHLY, CDR2 FYNNEI. Trimming stripped 3 bases from V and 9 bases from J, with 15 bases between. CDR3 in amino acids: CASSEQRAPRPQHF. CDR3 DNA: TGTGCCAGCAGTGAGCAGCGGGCCCCGAGGCCCCAGCATTTT.

This clonotype was seen repeatedly, ten times or more. The chain joins TRBV4-3 to TRBJ2-5; D might be TRBD2 (6 bases). The CDR3 has 14 residues. The germline V gene has CDR1 LGHNA and CDR2 YSLEER. The V and J ends lost 0 bases and 5 bases respectively, with 10 bases between them. The CDR3 sequence is CASSQDGGSETQYF. CDR3 sequence (DNA): TGCGCCAGCAGCCAAGACGGGGGAAGTGAGACCCAGTACTTC.

This clonotype was detected a few times. The chain joins TRBV19 to TRBJ2-2, with D hard to call. CDR3 length equals 13 residues. V lost 9 bases to trimming and J lost 6 bases, with 14 bases between them. Germline CDR1 LNHDA, CDR2 SQIVND (reference sequence). For the CDR3, the DNA is TGTGCCAGCCATATGGACGCAGCCGGGGAGCTGTTTTTT. Translating gives CASHMDAAGELFF.

V gene TRBV20-1 combines with J gene TRBJ2-4; no reliable D call. This CDR3 has 13 residues. Germline V lookup: CDR1 DFQATT, CDR2 SNEGSKA (reference sequence). V was shortened by 6 bases and J by 8 bases, with 17 bases between the two germline ends. The chain's CDR3 is CSARRLSADIQYF. The CDR3, as DNA: TGCAGTGCGAGAAGACTCTCTGCGGACATTCAGTACTTC.

The chain recombines TRBV10-3 with TRBJ1-5; no firm D call. This CDR3 spans 12 amino acids. The germline V gene has CDR1 ENHRY and CDR2 SYGVKD. Trimming stripped 4 bases from V and 5 bases from J, with 6 bases between. CDR3 DNA: TGTGCCATCAGTGCAGCTGATCAGCCCCAGCATTTT. This encodes CAISAADQPQHF.

This clonotype was counted between two and nine times. The chain uses TRBV20-1 and TRBJ1-1; no definite D call. The germline gives CDR1 DFQATT, CDR2 SNEGSKA (reference sequence). The CDR3 sequence is 11 residues long. V gave up 0 bases and J gave up 14 bases, with 13 bases separating them. The CDR3 sequence: CSARDDASVFF. CDR3 in DNA: TGCAGTGCTAGAGATGATGCGAGCGTCTTCTTT.

This clonotype appeared a few times. The chain combines TRBV27 with TRBJ2-7; TRBD2 aligns across 8 bases. The ends lost 2 bases at V and 0 bases at J; junction bases unmatched: 3. In germline, CDR1 is MNHEY, CDR2 SMNVEV (reference sequence). This CDR3 region has 15 residues. The DNA for the CDR3 is TGTGCCAGCAGTTTACTTAGCGGGGCCTCCTACGAGCAGTACTTC. Its translation is CASSLLSGASYEQYF.

This rearrangement joins TRBV7-6 to TRBJ2-3; D unresolved. CDR1 and CDR2 from the germline V gene are SGHVS and FNYEAQ. The V end lost 4 bases, the J end lost 4 bases, and 9 bases lay between the germline ends. The CDR3 has 13 residues. The CDR3 DNA reads as TGTGCCAGCAGCTCCCTCAACGCAGATACGCAGTATTTT. This encodes CASSSLNADTQYF. The full variable domain, in which reference TRBV7-6 and TRBJ2-3 provide the parts outside the CDR3, is GAGVSQSPRYKVTKRGQDVALRCDPISGHVSLYWYRQALGQGPEFLTYFNYEAQQDKSGLPNDRFSAERPEGSISTLTIQRTEQRDSAMYRCASSSLNADTQYFGPGTRLTVL.

The chain employs TRBV24-1 and TRBJ1-5, with TRBD1 matching 7 bases. Losses at the gene ends were 0 bases for V and 3 bases for J; bases not matched to a gene: 4. The germline CDR1 and CDR2 sequences are KGHDR and SFDVKD. The CDR3 runs 16 residues. The CDR3 loop reads CATSDLQQGPNQPQHF. CDR3 DNA sequence: TGTGCCACCAGTGATTTGCAACAGGGGCCCAATCAGCCCCAGCATTTT.

This clonotype has only one observation. The CDR3 DNA is TGTGCCAGCAGCGCCATGACAAGACAAACCTACAATGAGCAGTTCTTC. Amino acid sequence: CASSAMTRQTYNEQFF. V gene TRBV9 combines with J gene TRBJ2-1; D not certain. The CDR3 runs 16 residues. Looked up from germline, CDR1 is SGDLS and CDR2 is YYNGEE. V was shortened by 3 bases and J by 2 bases, with 15 bases between the two germline ends.

In this sample, this clonotype turned up many times. V and J are TRBV7-2 and TRBJ1-1; D gene unclear. The germline CDR1 and CDR2 sequences are SGHTA and FQGNSA. V was pared by 11 bases and J by 4 bases, with 17 bases between. CDR3 length equals 13 residues. The CDR3, as DNA: TGTGCCGGTGCCGGGCCGCTCGGCACTGAAGCTTTCTTT. It yields the protein CAGAGPLGTEAFF.

The sample holds many counts of this clonotype. The rearrangement links TRBV20-1 to TRBJ1-5; no clear D gene. The germline CDR1 and CDR2 sequences are DFQATT and SNEGSKA (reference sequence). The CDR3 loop spans 14 amino acids. Trimming cost V 3 bases and J 3 bases, with 12 bases left between them. The CDR3 coding sequence is TGCAGTGCTAGCTCCCGGCAACCCAATCAGCCCCAGCATTTT. Translated: CSASSRQPNQPQHF.

This clonotype occurred many times. The chain employs TRBV7-2 and TRBJ2-3; the match to TRBD1 covers 12 bases. Germline V lookup: CDR1 SGHTA, CDR2 FQGNSA. J lost 5 bases, V lost 7 bases, and 7 bases had no gene match. The CDR3 is made up of 15 amino acids. DNA of the CDR3: TGTGCCAGCACCTCCCGGGACAGGGGGCGAGATACGCAGTATTTT. Translation: CASTSRDRGRDTQYF.

This clonotype was recorded many times. The genes are TRBV12-3 or TRBV12-4 and TRBJ1-1, with TRBD1 as a possible D gene (6 bases). The CDR3 runs to 14 residues. V was shortened by 3 bases and J by 4 bases, with 12 bases between the two germline ends. CDR3 in DNA: TGTGCCAGCAGTTTGGGGGGCGAGGGCACTGAAGCTTTCTTT. This gives the protein CASSLGGEGTEAFF.